This is a list of T cell receptor beta chains from one sample in a study of cytomegalovirus exposure and HLA in healthy donors. Here immunoSEQ multiplex PCR was the method, and the copy in TCRdb shows in-frame clones only, minus some. Among about 95,000 clones listed, around 82% were seen once. The sequenced material came from PBMCs. Source of these receptors: a man in his thirties or forties in good health and CMV-seropositive. CDR3s include the opening cysteine and the closing phenylalanine or tryptophan. The D gene is left open where the match is weak. Some rows have no size entry. The others give once, few or many, or a class for an expanded clone.

TRBV9,TRBD2,TRBJ2-2,-,TGTGCCAGTTCCGGGAGGGCGGGCACCGGGGAGCTGTTTTTT,CASSGRAGTGELFF
TRBV28,TRBD1,TRBJ1-5,-,TGTGCCAGCAGCAACCCTCGACAGGGCCCTAATCAGCCCCAGCATTTT,CASSNPRQGPNQPQHF
TRBV30,TRBD2,TRBJ2-7,-,TGTGCCTGGAGTGTTGGTAGCGGGGCCTACGAGCAGTACTTC,CAWSVGSGAYEQYF
TRBV5-1,TRBD1,TRBJ1-1,-,TGCGCCAGCAGCACAGGACAGGGAACCACTGAAGCGTTCTTT,CASSTGQGTTEAFF
TRBV10-1,-,TRBJ1-1,-,TGCGCCAGCAGTTTCCAGGGGAACACTGAAGCTTTCTTT,CASSFQGNTEAFF
TRBV6-1,TRBD1,TRBJ1-6,-,TGTGCCAGCAGTGATGGGACAGGGCCGTCACCCCTCCACTTT,CASSDGTGPSPLHF
TRBV28,TRBD1,TRBJ2-5,-,TGTGCCAGCAGTTCCGGACAGGGGGCTCAGCAAGAGACCCAGTACTTC,CASSSGQGAQQETQYF
TRBV7-2,TRBD2,TRBJ2-7,once,TGTGCCAGCAGCTTAGAACTAGCGACGGACGAGCAGTACTTC,CASSLELATDEQYF
TRBV28,-,TRBJ1-5,once,TGTGCCAGCAGTTTGACAGTGAATCAGCCCCAGCATTTT,CASSLTVNQPQHF
TRBV5-6,TRBD1,TRBJ1-2,-,TGTGCCAGCAATCAGGCGGGGGGACAGGGAGGAAGGAGCGGCTACACCTTC,CASNQAGGQGGRSGYTF
TRBV15,TRBD1,TRBJ2-1,-,TGTGCCACCCACCGGGACAGGGAGCAAACAGTCTTC,CATHRDREQTVF
TRBV27,TRBD1,TRBJ2-7,-,TGTGCCAGCAGTCGGGACAGGGGTAGGTACGAGCAGTACTTC,CASSRDRGRYEQYF
TRBV27,-,TRBJ1-3,-,TGTGCCAGCAGTCGATGGACTGACTCCGACACCATATATTTT,CASSRWTDSDTIYF
TRBV6-1,-,TRBJ1-1,-,TGTGCCAGCAGTCAGCCGGAGGGGAACACTGAAGCTTTCTTT,CASSQPEGNTEAFF
TRBV30,-,TRBJ2-1,-,TGTGCCTGGAGTCATGAGACTCAGAGCTCCTACAATGAGCAGTTCTTC,CAWSHETQSSYNEQFF
TRBV15,TRBD2,TRBJ2-7,-,TGTGCCACCAGCAGATCTTATTGGACTAGCGGGGACTCCTACGAGCAGTACTTC,CATSRSYWTSGDSYEQYF
TRBV30,TRBD1,TRBJ2-3,-,TGTGCCTGGGGGGGACAGGGATCGACAGATACGCAGTATTTT,CAWGGQGSTDTQYF
TRBV29-1,-,TRBJ1-2,-,TGCAGCGTTCGCGAGGCTGGCTACACCTTC,CSVREAGYTF
TRBV5-1,TRBD2,TRBJ2-3,-,TGCGCCAGCAGCGCGTGGGCTAGCGGGACGGATACGCAGTATTTT,CASSAWASGTDTQYF
TRBV5-6,-,TRBJ2-1,-,TGTGCCAGCAGCTTGAGAGTAGGACTCCGGTCCTACAATGAGCAGTTCTTC,CASSLRVGLRSYNEQFF
TRBV5-1,-,TRBJ2-6,-,TGCGCCAGCAGCCAGGGGACCAGTTCCTCTGGGGCCAACGTCCTGACTTTC,CASSQGTSSSGANVLTF
TRBV7-2,-,TRBJ1-5,-,TGTGCCAGCAGCTTAAACAGGGATAATCAGCCCCAGCATTTT,CASSLNRDNQPQHF
TRBV9,-,TRBJ2-5,few,TGTGCCAGCAGCTCCTACGAGTTGGAGACCCAGTACTTC,CASSSYELETQYF
TRBV14,-,TRBJ2-3,-,TGTGCCAGCGGGGGCGGTTATAGCACAGATACGCAGTATTTT,CASGGGYSTDTQYF
TRBV10-3,-,TRBJ2-5,-,TGTGCCACCGAGGAGCGTCACCAAGAGACCCAGTACTTC,CATEERHQETQYF
TRBV6-1,-,TRBJ2-4,-,TGTGCCAGCAGTCAGGGTATTCTTGGCATTCAGTACTTC,CASSQGILGIQYF
TRBV5-6,TRBD1,TRBJ2-7,-,TGTGCCAGCACCCGGGACAGGCGATACTTCGAGCAGTACTTC,CASTRDRRYFEQYF
TRBV5-5,-,TRBJ2-2,-,TGTGCCAGCAGCTTGGCCCGGGGGACTTTAGCTAGCGGGGAGCTGTTTTTT,CASSLARGTLASGELFF
TRBV28,TRBD1,TRBJ1-4,-,TGTGCCAGCAGTAACCCGGGACAGGTCCGCGGAGAAAAACTGTTTTTT,CASSNPGQVRGEKLFF
TRBV7-6,TRBD1,TRBJ2-7,-,TGTGCCAGCAGCTCACAGGGGGTTCCGACTTTTGACGAGCAGTACTTC,CASSSQGVPTFDEQYF
TRBV27,-,TRBJ2-7,-,TGTGCCAGCAGTTCTGGCGGGTTCTACGAGCAGTACTTC,CASSSGGFYEQYF
TRBV18,TRBD2,TRBJ2-7,-,TGTGCCAGCTCACCACCGACGCGGGAGCTTCTTGGGGGGCAGTACTTC,CASSPPTRELLGGQYF
TRBV10-3,TRBD2,TRBJ2-3,-,TGTGCCATCAGTGACCCGGGACTAGCGGGAGTCACAGATACGCAGTATTTT,CAISDPGLAGVTDTQYF
TRBV27,TRBD2,TRBJ2-1,-,TGTGCCAGCAGACTTACTAGCGGGAGTCGCAATGAGCAGTTCTTC,CASRLTSGSRNEQFF
TRBV5-5,TRBD1,TRBJ1-5,-,TGTGCCAGCAGCTTAGAGACAGGGGGTGTGTATCAGCCCCAGCATTTT,CASSLETGGVYQPQHF
TRBV15,-,TRBJ2-6,once,TGTGCCACCAGCAGAGATTCGCAGGGCGCTGGGGCCAACGTCCTGACTTTC,CATSRDSQGAGANVLTF
TRBV10-3,-,TRBJ2-2,few,TGTGCCATCAGAGAGTCCTTAGGAGGTGGGGAGCTGTTTTTT,CAIRESLGGGELFF
TRBV10-1,-,TRBJ1-5,-,TGCGCCAGCAGTGGGGGGCTCAATCAGCCCCAGCATTTT,CASSGGLNQPQHF
TRBV10-3,-,TRBJ1-2,-,TGTGCCATCAGTGATATCCGGCAGGGGAACTATGGCTACACCTTC,CAISDIRQGNYGYTF
TRBV5-4,TRBD2,TRBJ2-7,-,TGTGCCTACTCGCTAGCGGAGCCCTACGAGCAGTACTTC,CAYSLAEPYEQYF
TRBV27,TRBD2,TRBJ2-3,-,TGTGCCAGCAGTTTAGTTAGACTAGCGATCCCCGAGGGGCAGTATTTT,CASSLVRLAIPEGQYF
TRBV6-1,-,TRBJ1-5,once,TGTGCCAGCAGTGAGGCGGTACTGAATCAGCCCCAGCATTTT,CASSEAVLNQPQHF
TRBV19,-,TRBJ2-7,-,TGTGCCAGTAGTTTAGGACGACCGGGACTCCGACCGTACGAGCAGTACTTC,CASSLGRPGLRPYEQYF
TRBV5-1,TRBD2,TRBJ2-1,-,TGCGCCAGCAGCGCGGTGGGAGGGTACAATGAGCAGTTCTTC,CASSAVGGYNEQFF
TRBV10-3,TRBD2,TRBJ2-2,-,TGTGCCATCAGTGAGGGCGAGCGGGAGAACACCGGGGAGCTGTTTTTT,CAISEGERENTGELFF
TRBV7-8,-,TRBJ1-2,-,TGTGCCAGCAGCTTAGAAAGATTAAAGGGAGTGTGGGGCTACACCTTC,CASSLERLKGVWGYTF